The source of this TCR beta chain is a study of tumor-infiltrating lymphocytes in primary liver carcinoma. Overall study context: The patient group consisted of men and women aged 30 to 69 years.

TCR beta cDNA was made from 500 ng total RNA with a constant-region primer. The TCR beta library was amplified through three nested multiplex PCR rounds in a modified ARM-PCR procedure. TRBV1-TRBV30 forward primers and a C-beta reverse primer were used in the first two PCR rounds, which each ran for about 10 cycles. Using its own MiXCR run on the multiplex PCR reads, TCRdb lists one record per CDR3 protein. The sample yields 180,000 or so distinct CDR3 sequences, 50% to 75% seen once. This clonotype was seen many times. Its antigen is currently unknown. The researchers obtained blood RNA from unsorted whole blood and also extracted germline DNA. Prior to the surgical procedure, around 4.3 milliliters of peripheral blood were collected. CDR3 size: 16 residues. The trim removed 0 bases at V and 8 bases at J, leaving 10 bases unmatched. Looked up from germline, CDR1 is SGHAT and CDR2 is FQNNGV. General study points: A significantly higher top-250-clone fraction was recorded for tumors than for blood (p = 0.039). Because the samples were bulk unsorted, the study did not compare CD4+ and CD8+ repertoires.

This TCR derives from a middle-aged man with primary liver carcinoma and hepatitis B virus infection. The chain carries TRBV11-2 and TRBJ2-1, with 7 bases fitting TRBD2. Specimen: peripheral blood. In nucleotides, the CDR3 is TGTGCCAGCAGCTTAGATGGGGGTGCTGCGGGGGATGAGCAGTTCTTC. Its translation is CASSLDGGAAGDEQFF.